This T cell receptor beta chain was sequenced during a study of cytomegalovirus exposure and HLA in healthy donors. Looking at the study overall: Genotyping showed roughly 83% of roughly 400 donors falling in the Caucasian-associated ancestry cluster.

A note on this clone: Its matching antigen is unknown.

Study results and caveats: Researchers had no immune exposure information except CMV serostatus available. Later on, a genetic analysis was performed. It linked a missense variant in DCLRE1C with V- and J-gene trimming of TCR beta. Across donors, most TCRs were seen rarely, yet some public ones were widespread.

Both 60 Vbeta primers and 13 Jbeta primers went into the PCR. TCRdb keeps only in-frame clones here, not all; method: immunoSEQ multiplex PCR. Found here are roughly 200,000 clones, 76% of them singletons; the top ten hold 0.63%. CDR1 is MDHEN, CDR2 SYDVKM, per germline. This CDR3 has 14 amino acids. With 5 bases clipped from V and 4 bases from J, the junction kept 6 bases outside the gene matches. This TCR was recovered from a man younger than 30 in good health and CMV-seronegative. This chain connects TRBV28 to TRBJ1-2; 8 bases are a match to TRBD1. Sequencing was carried out using PBMCs. For the CDR3, the DNA is TGTGCCAGCAGTGTCCCACAGGGGGTCTATGGCTACACCTTC. Translated: CASSVPQGVYGYTF.